This T cell receptor (beta chain) came from a study of control samples from healthy donors and cancer patients. Sequenced by immunoSEQ multiplex PCR; TCRdb stores in-frame clones only, minus some. This table has around 120,000 clones, roughly nine tenths appearing once. The CDR3 is 18 amino acids. Germline V lookup: CDR1 SGHTA, CDR2 FQGTGA. The V gene end was trimmed by 1 base and the J gene end by 7 bases; junction bases not matched to a gene: 9. The TCR comes from a woman younger than 35 in good health. What was sequenced was blood. The gene calls are TRBV7-3 and TRBJ2-1; 14 bases agree with TRBD2. This CDR3 reads CASSLIAGTSGRGNEQFF. The CDR3 nucleotides are TGTGCCAGCAGCTTAATAGCTGGGACTAGCGGGAGAGGGAATGAGCAGTTCTTC.